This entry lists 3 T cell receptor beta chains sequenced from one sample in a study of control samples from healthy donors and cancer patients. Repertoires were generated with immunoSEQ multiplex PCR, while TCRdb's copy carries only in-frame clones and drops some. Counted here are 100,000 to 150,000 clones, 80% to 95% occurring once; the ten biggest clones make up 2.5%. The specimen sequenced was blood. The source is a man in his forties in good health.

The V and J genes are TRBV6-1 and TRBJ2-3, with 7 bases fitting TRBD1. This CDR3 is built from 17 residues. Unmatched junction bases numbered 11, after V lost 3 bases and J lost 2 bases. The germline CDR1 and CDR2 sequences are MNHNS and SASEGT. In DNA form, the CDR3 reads TGTGCCAGCAGTGATGGCACCGGGACAGTTCACACAGATACGCAGTATTTT. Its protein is CASSDGTGTVHTDTQYF.

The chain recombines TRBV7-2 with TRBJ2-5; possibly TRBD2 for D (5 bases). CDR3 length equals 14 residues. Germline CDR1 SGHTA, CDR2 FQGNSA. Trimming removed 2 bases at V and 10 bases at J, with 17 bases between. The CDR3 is CASSLLPQLDYQYF. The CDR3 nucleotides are TGTGCCAGCAGCTTATTACCCCAACTAGACTACCAGTACTTC.

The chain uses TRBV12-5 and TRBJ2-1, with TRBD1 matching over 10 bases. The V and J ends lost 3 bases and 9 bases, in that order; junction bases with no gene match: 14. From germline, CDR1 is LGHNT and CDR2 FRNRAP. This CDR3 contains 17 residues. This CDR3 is CASGFWLGDRGLGEQFF. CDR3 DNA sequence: TGTGCTAGTGGTTTCTGGTTGGGAGACAGGGGGCTTGGTGAGCAGTTCTTC.